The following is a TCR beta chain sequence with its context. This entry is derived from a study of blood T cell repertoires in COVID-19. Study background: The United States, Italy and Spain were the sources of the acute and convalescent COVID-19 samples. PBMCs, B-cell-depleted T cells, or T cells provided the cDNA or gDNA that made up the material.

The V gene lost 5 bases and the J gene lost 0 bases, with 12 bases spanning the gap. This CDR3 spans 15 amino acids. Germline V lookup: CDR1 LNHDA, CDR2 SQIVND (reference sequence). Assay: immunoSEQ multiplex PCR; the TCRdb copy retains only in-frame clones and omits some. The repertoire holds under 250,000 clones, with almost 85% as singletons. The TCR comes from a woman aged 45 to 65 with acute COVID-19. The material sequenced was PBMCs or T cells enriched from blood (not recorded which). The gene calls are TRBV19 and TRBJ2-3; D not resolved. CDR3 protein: CASSAQPISTDTQYF. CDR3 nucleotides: TGTGCCAGTAGTGCACAGCCAATTAGCACAGATACGCAGTATTTT.